The clone carrying this T cell receptor (beta chain) was seen only a few times. Its target is unknown. The data were obtained in a study of cytomegalovirus exposure and HLA in healthy donors. Study summary: The 120 validation repertoires were produced on the same platform as the 650 to 800 repertoires of the first cohort. This was reported in a later analysis.

TCRdb's copy holds only in-frame clones and misses some; the assay was immunoSEQ multiplex PCR. The profile shows 70,000 or so clones, about 94% of them singletons. Study-wide results and limits: Researchers catalogued approximately 170 TCR beta chains as cytomegalovirus-associated. The classifier was said to identify cytomegalovirus status with high specificity and sensitivity.

Sequencing input: PBMCs. The receptor was derived from a woman younger than 35 in good health and CMV-seronegative.

The CDR3 region has the DNA TGCGCCAGCAGCCAAGTCGCGCAGGCTAACTATGGCTACACCTTC. It encodes CASSQVAQANYGYTF. The rearrangement uses TRBV4-1 and TRBJ1-2; D is undetermined. V dropped 1 base and J dropped 0 bases, with 9 bases sitting between them. The CDR3 sequence is 15 residues long. Germline-derived CDR1 and CDR2 are MGHRA and YSYEKL.